The 17 T cell receptor beta chains below all came from one sample that was sequenced in a study of blood T cell repertoires in COVID-19. TCRdb's table, derived via immunoSEQ multiplex PCR, lists solely in-frame clones and lacks some. Counted here are about 320,000 clones, 70% to 90% occurring once; the ten biggest clones make up approximately 7.9%. Material: peripheral blood. Receptor source: a human donor in a cohort sampled during active COVID-19.

The chain carries TRBV29-1 and TRBJ2-3; 10 bases line up with TRBD2. Germline CDR1 and CDR2: SQVTM and ANQGSEA. V was pared by 3 bases and J by 6 bases, with 18 bases of the junction left unmatched. CDR3 length equals 18 residues. CDR3 DNA sequence: TGCAGCGTTGAGGTCTACGGGACTAGCGATATTTCGCGGGATACGCAGTATTTT. This gives the protein CSVEVYGTSDISRDTQYF.

The chain carries TRBV3-1 (or the pseudogene TRBV3-2) and TRBJ1-1; the D is unclear. The CDR3 totals 13 residues. Germline V gene data show CDR1 as LGHDT and CDR2 as YNNKEL (reference sequence). Deletions cut 0 bases from V and 9 bases from J, with 11 bases between. The chain's CDR3 is CASSQEERRQAFF. In DNA, the CDR3 is TGTGCCAGCAGCCAAGAAGAGAGGCGACAAGCTTTCTTT.

V is TRBV11-1 and J is TRBJ1-4; the D is unclear. Trimming took 3 bases from V and 12 from J, leaving 11 bases between them. There are 12 residues in the CDR3. Germline values: CDR1 SGHAT, CDR2 FQDESV (reference sequence). This CDR3 reads CASSFPSAELFF. CDR3 in DNA: TGTGCCAGCAGCTTCCCCTCCGCAGAACTGTTTTTT.

The rearrangement links TRBV30 to TRBJ1-2; D is possibly TRBD1 (6 bases). V shed 2 bases and J shed 2 bases, with 18 bases lying between them. The CDR3 length is 16 residues. In germline, CDR1 is GTSNPN, CDR2 SVGIG (reference sequence). CDR3 loop: CAWSRLLTGGNYGYTF. CDR3 coding DNA: TGTGCCTGGAGTCGACTGCTGACAGGTGGAAACTATGGCTACACCTTC.

The genes are TRBV10-3 and TRBJ2-3; D is unresolved. The V gene's germline CDR1 is ENHRY and CDR2 SYGVKD. The ends were cut back, 10 bases at V and 6 bases at J, with 17 bases in the middle. This CDR3 region has 13 residues. CDR3 in amino acids: CATRAGRQDTQYF. The DNA of the CDR3 is TGTGCCACCAGAGCAGGCCGCCAGGATACGCAGTATTTT.

The chain couples TRBV9 to TRBJ1-1; no definite D call. V was trimmed by 5 bases and J by 2 bases, leaving 13 bases between them. The CDR3 runs 14 residues. From germline, CDR1 is SGDLS and CDR2 YYNGEE. The CDR3 DNA is TGTGCCAGCAGTCTTGCCAAAACTAACACTGAAGCTTTCTTT. It encodes CASSLAKTNTEAFF.

The chain is built from TRBV24-1 and TRBJ2-5; TRBD2 matches at 9 bases. The V segment lost 4 bases and the J segment 5 bases; nucleotides outside the gene matches: 4. Germline V gene sequence: CDR1 KGHDR, CDR2 SFDVKD. This CDR3 is 14 amino acids long. The CDR3 region is CATSETSGYETQYF. The CDR3 nucleotides are TGTGCCACCAGTGAAACTAGCGGGTACGAGACCCAGTACTTC.

This sequence joins TRBV25-1 and TRBJ1-1; no reliable D call. The CDR3 covers 14 residues. Germline values: CDR1 MGHDK, CDR2 SYGVNS. Trimming stripped 2 bases from V and 7 bases from J, with 14 bases between. The CDR3 DNA follows: TGTGCCAGCAGTGAACCGGAGAGTCCTAGTGAAGCTTTCTTT. Translating gives CASSEPESPSEAFF.

The chain links TRBV10-2 to TRBJ1-3; D not certain. Trimming removed 6 bases from V and 4 bases from J, with 10 bases in between. CDR3 length equals 13 residues. Germline values: CDR1 WSHSY, CDR2 SAAADI. CDR3 region: CASSWQVGNTIYF. The DNA for the CDR3 is TGCGCCAGCAGCTGGCAGGTCGGAAACACCATATATTTT.

This chain connects TRBV7-9 to TRBJ2-1; no firm D call. Trimming took off 1 base at V and 4 bases at J, with 14 bases between the two ends. The CDR3 has 16 amino acids. CDR1 is SEHNR and CDR2 is FQNEAQ in the germline V gene (reference sequence). CDR3 DNA: TGTGCCAGCAGCTTAGGGGCATCATATACATACAATGAGCAGTTCTTC. Translating gives CASSLGASYTYNEQFF. Full variable domain (missing parts from reference TRBV7-9 and TRBJ2-1): DTGVSQNPRHKITKRGQNVTFRCDPISEHNRLYWYRQTLGQGPEFLTYFQNEAQLEKSRLLSDRFSAERPKGSFSTLEIQRTEQGDSAMYLCASSLGASYTYNEQFFGPGTRLTVL.

The chain is built from TRBV6-6 and TRBJ1-1; 8 bases match TRBD1. Losses at the gene ends were 0 bases for V and 3 bases for J; bases not matched to a gene: 6. This CDR3 has 16 amino acids. In germline, CDR1 is MNHNY, CDR2 SVGAGI (reference sequence). CDR3 in amino acids: CASSYSDRGEDTEAFF. In nucleotides, the CDR3 is TGTGCCAGCAGTTACTCAGACAGGGGCGAGGACACTGAAGCTTTCTTT.

The V call is TRBV30, the J call TRBJ1-5, with D possibly TRBD1 on 5 matching bases. V was shortened by 5 bases and J by 6 bases, with 26 bases between the two germline ends. Germline-derived CDR1 and CDR2 are GTSNPN and SVGIG (reference sequence). CDR3 length: 17 residues. The CDR3, as DNA: TGTGCCTGGGGTCACGGGGGTATTAATAGGAGGGTTCAGCCCCAGCATTTT. This gives the protein CAWGHGGINRRVQPQHF.

V and J are TRBV5-4 and TRBJ2-7; 8 nucleotides line up with TRBD1. Germline trimming cut 0 bases from V and 5 bases from J; bases unmatched to any gene: 4. CDR3 length: 14 amino acids. Germline lookup yields CDR1 SGHNT and CDR2 YYREEE (reference sequence). The CDR3 here is CASSLADRVHEQYF. CDR3 DNA: TGTGCCAGCAGCTTGGCGGACAGGGTCCACGAGCAGTACTTC.

V usage is TRBV3-1 (or the pseudogene TRBV3-2) and J usage is TRBJ2-5; 8 nucleotides agree with TRBD2. Germline CDR1 LGHDT, CDR2 YNNKEL (reference sequence). This CDR3 contains 18 residues. V shed 0 bases and J 9 bases; nucleotides not matched to a gene: 18. The CDR3 loop reads CASSQDPITASPAGAQYF. The DNA for the CDR3 is TGTGCCAGCAGCCAAGACCCCATCACGGCAAGCCCAGCGGGGGCCCAGTACTTC.

A single count supports this clone. The J gene is TRBJ2-1, the V gene TRBV25-1; D may be TRBD2 (7 bases). V lost 2 bases and J lost 6, with 17 bases in between. CDR1 is MGHDK and CDR2 is SYGVNS in the germline V gene. CDR3 length equals 16 residues. CDR3 bases: TGTGCCAGCAGTGAAGTCCAAGGGGGGGCCCCCAATGAGCAGTTCTTC. Its protein is CASSEVQGGAPNEQFF.

The rearrangement links TRBV9 to TRBJ1-1; D is ambiguous. The V gene's germline CDR1 is SGDLS and CDR2 YYNGEE. Deletions cut 3 bases from V and 3 bases from J, with 6 bases between. CDR3 length equals 12 residues. The CDR3 here is CASSASYTEAFF. The CDR3 coding sequence is TGTGCCAGCAGCGCAAGCTACACTGAAGCTTTCTTT.

The rearrangement links TRBV9 to TRBJ2-5; the D gene is possibly TRBD1 (7 bases). The V end lost 2 bases, the J end lost 2 bases, and 16 bases lay between the germline ends. The CDR3 runs to 16 residues. The V gene's germline CDR1 is SGDLS and CDR2 YYNGEE. DNA of the CDR3: TGTGCCAGCAGCGTGGAGGGACAGCGACAACAAGAGACCCAGTACTTC. Protein: CASSVEGQRQQETQYF.